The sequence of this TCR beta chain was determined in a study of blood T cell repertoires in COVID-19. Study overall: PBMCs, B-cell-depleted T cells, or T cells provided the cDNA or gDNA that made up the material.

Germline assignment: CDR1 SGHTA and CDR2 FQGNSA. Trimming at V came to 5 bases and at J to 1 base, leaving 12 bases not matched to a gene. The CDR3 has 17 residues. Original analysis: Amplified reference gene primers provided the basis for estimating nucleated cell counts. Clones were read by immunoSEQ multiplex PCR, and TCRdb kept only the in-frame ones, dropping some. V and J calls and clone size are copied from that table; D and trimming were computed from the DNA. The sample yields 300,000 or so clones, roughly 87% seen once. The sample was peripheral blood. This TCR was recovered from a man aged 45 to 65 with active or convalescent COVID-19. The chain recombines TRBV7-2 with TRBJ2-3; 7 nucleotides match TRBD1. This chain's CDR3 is CASSIRQGSIGTDTQYF. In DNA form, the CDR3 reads TGTGCCAGCAGCATCCGACAGGGAAGTATAGGCACAGATACGCAGTATTTT.